This TCR beta chain was recorded in a study of blood T cell repertoires in COVID-19. Across the whole study: Both acute and convalescent COVID-19 samples were obtained from the United States, Italy and Spain. In each case, the material was cDNA or gDNA derived from T cells, B-cell-depleted T cells, or PBMCs.

Measured with immunoSEQ multiplex PCR; TCRdb has only the in-frame clones, and not every one. Counted here are under 170,000 clones, 80% to 90% occurring once; the ten biggest clones make up under 3.5%. Trimming at V came to 6 bases and at J to 5 bases, leaving 6 bases not matched to a gene. CDR1 and CDR2 (germline): MNHNY, SVGAGI (reference sequence). The CDR3 is made up of 14 amino acids. J is TRBJ1-5 and V is TRBV6-6, with 8 bases fitting TRBD1. The sequence came from a man aged 65 to 85 with acute or convalescent COVID-19. Sequencing input: peripheral blood. CDR3: CASSPDRDDQPQHF. Here the CDR3 DNA reads TGTGCCAGCAGCCCGGACAGGGACGATCAGCCCCAGCATTTT.